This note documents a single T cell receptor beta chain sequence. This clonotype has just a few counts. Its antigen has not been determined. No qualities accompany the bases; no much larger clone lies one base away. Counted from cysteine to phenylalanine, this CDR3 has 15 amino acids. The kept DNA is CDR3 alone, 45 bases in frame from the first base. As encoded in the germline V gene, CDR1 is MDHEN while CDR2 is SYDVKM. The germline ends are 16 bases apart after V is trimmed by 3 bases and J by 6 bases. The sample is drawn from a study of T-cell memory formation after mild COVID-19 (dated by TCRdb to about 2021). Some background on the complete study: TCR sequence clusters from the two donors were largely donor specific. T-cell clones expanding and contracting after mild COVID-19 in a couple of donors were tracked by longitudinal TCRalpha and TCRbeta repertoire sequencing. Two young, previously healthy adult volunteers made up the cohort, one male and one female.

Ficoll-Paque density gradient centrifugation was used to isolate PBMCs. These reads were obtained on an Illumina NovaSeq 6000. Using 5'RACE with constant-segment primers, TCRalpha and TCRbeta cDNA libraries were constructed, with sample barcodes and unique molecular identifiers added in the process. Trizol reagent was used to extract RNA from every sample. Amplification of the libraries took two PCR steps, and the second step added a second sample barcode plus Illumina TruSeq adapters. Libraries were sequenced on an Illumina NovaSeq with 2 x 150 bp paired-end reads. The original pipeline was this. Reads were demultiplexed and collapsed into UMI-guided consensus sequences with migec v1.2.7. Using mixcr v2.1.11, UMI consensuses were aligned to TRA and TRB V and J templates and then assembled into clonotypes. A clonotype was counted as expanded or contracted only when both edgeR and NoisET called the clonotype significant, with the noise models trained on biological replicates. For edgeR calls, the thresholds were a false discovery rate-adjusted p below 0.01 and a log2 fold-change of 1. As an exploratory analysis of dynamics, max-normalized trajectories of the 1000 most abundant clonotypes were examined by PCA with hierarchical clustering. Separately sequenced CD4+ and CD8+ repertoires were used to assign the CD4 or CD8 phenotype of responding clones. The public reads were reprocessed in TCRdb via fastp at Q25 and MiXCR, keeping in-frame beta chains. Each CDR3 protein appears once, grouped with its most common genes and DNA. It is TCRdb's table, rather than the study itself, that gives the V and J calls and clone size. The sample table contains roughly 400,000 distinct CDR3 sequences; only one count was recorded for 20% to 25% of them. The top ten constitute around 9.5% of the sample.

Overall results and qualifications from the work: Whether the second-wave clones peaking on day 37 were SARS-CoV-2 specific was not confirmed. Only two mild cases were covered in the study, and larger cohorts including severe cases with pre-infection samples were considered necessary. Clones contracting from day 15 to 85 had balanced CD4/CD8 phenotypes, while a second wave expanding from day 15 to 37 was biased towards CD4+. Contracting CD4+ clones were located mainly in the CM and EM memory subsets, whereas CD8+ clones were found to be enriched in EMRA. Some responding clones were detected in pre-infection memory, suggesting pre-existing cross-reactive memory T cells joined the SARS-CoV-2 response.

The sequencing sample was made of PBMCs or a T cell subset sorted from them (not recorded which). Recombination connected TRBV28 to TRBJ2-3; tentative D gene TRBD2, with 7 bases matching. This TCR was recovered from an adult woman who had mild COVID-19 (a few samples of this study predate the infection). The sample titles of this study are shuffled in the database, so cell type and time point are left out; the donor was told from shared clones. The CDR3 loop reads CASSFPAGARDTQYF. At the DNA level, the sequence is TGTGCCAGCAGTTTTCCTGCGGGGGCTCGGGATACGCAGTATTTT.